The 18 T cell receptor beta chains below were found in one sample sequenced in a study of CD8 T cells in Susac syndrome (dated 2019 in TCRdb). Receptor libraries were prepared by the immunoSEQ multiplex PCR assay. RNA was extracted using the RNeasy kit, and 0.5 to 1 microgram was reverse transcribed with random hexamers. TCRdb trimmed public reads at Q25 via fastp, called clones via MiXCR and kept in-frame beta chains. Rows matching on CDR3 protein sequence are summarized as one entry with the most common DNA and genes. The sample contains about 140,000 distinct CDR3 sequences, 85% to 95% of them found a single time. The ten most abundant clones make up roughly 0.15% of the sample. The sample was CD4+ T cells from PBMCs. The receptors come from a human donor with Susac syndrome.

The CDR3 nucleotides read TGTGCCAGCTCCAGGACTAGCGGGACAGAGACCCAGTACTTC. Amino acids: CASSRTSGTETQYF. V gene TRBV18 combines with J gene TRBJ2-5; TRBD2 matches 12 bases. With V trimmed by 6 bases and J by 4 bases, 3 bases remained unmatched. Germline loops: CDR1 KGHSH, CDR2 LQKENI. CDR3 length: 14 residues.

The V gene is TRBV7-9, the J gene TRBJ2-3, with D possibly being TRBD2 (5 bases). Trimming shortened V by 2 bases and J by 2 bases, and 8 bases separated the two germline ends. The CDR3 length is 14 residues. Germline lookup yields CDR1 SEHNR and CDR2 FQNEAQ (reference sequence). CDR3 protein: CASSLRLLTDTQYF. For the CDR3, the DNA is TGTGCCAGCAGCTTAAGACTACTCACAGATACGCAGTATTTT.

J is TRBJ1-5 and V is TRBV4-1, with TRBD1 as a possible D gene (5 bases). Between the trimmed V and J ends, which lost 0 bases and 7 bases, there was a span of 10 bases. Germline values: CDR1 MGHRA, CDR2 YSYEKL. CDR3 length: 14 amino acids. The CDR3 here is CASSQDSRGQPQHF. Written as DNA, the CDR3 is TGCGCCAGCAGCCAAGATTCTAGGGGACAGCCCCAGCATTTT.

The chain has TRBV12-3 or TRBV12-4 and TRBJ2-5, with D perhaps TRBD2 (5 bases). The CDR3 sequence is 15 residues long. Trimming took off 3 bases at V and 5 bases at J, with 16 bases between the two ends. CDR3 DNA sequence: TGTGCCAGCAGTTTTAATGGCGCGGGCAGGGAGACCCAGTACTTC. Residues: CASSFNGAGRETQYF.

The gene calls are TRBV29-1 and TRBJ1-2; D is possibly TRBD1 (6 bases). There are 15 residues in the CDR3. CDR1 SQVTM and CDR2 ANQGSEA come from the germline V gene. Trimming shortened V by 4 bases and J by 4 bases, and 19 bases separated the two germline ends. CDR3 DNA: TGCAGCGTTGGGGTTGTGGAGCAGGGGCTCTATGGCTACACCTTC. Protein product: CSVGVVEQGLYGYTF.

This clonotype was seen a single time. The CDR3 DNA reads as TGCAGTGCGGGAGCGGGGAACTACGAGCAGTACTTC. This translates into CSAGAGNYEQYF. This chain connects TRBV20-1 to TRBJ2-7, with 7 bases lining up with TRBD2. Germline CDR1 and CDR2: DFQATT and SNEGSKA (reference sequence). The CDR3 runs to 12 residues. Trimming took 6 bases from V and 3 from J; bases not matched to a gene: 5.

V is TRBV5-1 and J is TRBJ2-5; D remains unclear. Germline V lookup: CDR1 SGHRS, CDR2 YFSETQ. The CDR3 runs 15 residues. The V end lost 0 bases, the J end lost 3 bases, and 12 bases lay between the germline ends. CDR3: CASSLASTAEETQYF. The CDR3 nucleotides are TGCGCCAGCAGCTTGGCATCTACAGCTGAAGAGACCCAGTACTTC.

This clonotype was counted a single time. The chain carries TRBV24-1 and TRBJ2-1; 10 nucleotides align to TRBD2. Per the germline V gene, CDR1 is KGHDR and CDR2 is SFDVKD. The trim removed 1 base at V and 5 bases at J, leaving 1 base unmatched. The CDR3 extends over 15 amino acids. This CDR3 reads CATSDLTSGNNEQFF. CDR3 DNA: TGTGCCACCAGTGATTTAACTAGCGGGAACAATGAGCAGTTCTTC.

J is TRBJ2-5 and V is TRBV4-2; no reliable D call. Trimming pared 1 base from V and 5 bases from J, leaving 17 bases between. The germline gives CDR1 LGHNA, CDR2 YNFKEQ. The CDR3 totals 16 residues. CDR3 DNA sequence: TGTGCCAGCAGCCAAGTTAGCAACCTGGCGCGGGAGACCCAGTACTTC. Protein product: CASSQVSNLARETQYF.

The V call is TRBV30, the J call TRBJ2-7, with TRBD2 identical over 7 bases. Germline CDR1 and CDR2: GTSNPN and SVGIG (reference sequence). Germline trimming cut 0 bases from V and 4 bases from J; bases unmatched to any gene: 12. The CDR3 extends over 16 amino acids. The CDR3 loop reads CAWSVRDGRHSYEQYF. The CDR3 DNA follows: TGTGCCTGGAGTGTACGAGACGGGAGGCATTCATACGAGCAGTACTTC.

The V gene is TRBV6-5, the J gene TRBJ1-4; D perhaps matches TRBD1 (6 bases). Trimming stripped 7 bases from V and 8 bases from J, with 20 bases between. Per germline, CDR1 MNHEY and CDR2 SVGAGI. This CDR3 has 15 amino acids. The chain's CDR3 is CASTDQRGVREKLFF. The CDR3 nucleotides read TGTGCCAGCACAGACCAGAGGGGGGTACGAGAAAAACTGTTTTTT.

V is TRBV2 and J is TRBJ2-7; D gene ambiguous. This CDR3 region has 12 residues. V was clipped by 6 bases and J by 1 base, with 7 bases between them. In germline, CDR1 is SNHLY, CDR2 FYNNEI. The CDR3 DNA is TGTGCCAGCAGGGCTGATTCCTACGAGCAGTACTTC. Its translation: CASRADSYEQYF.

The rearrangement uses TRBV20-1 and TRBJ2-5; 7 nucleotides align to TRBD1. The ends lost 8 bases at V and 5 bases at J; junction bases unmatched: 11. Germline V gene lookup returns CDR1 DFQATT and CDR2 SNEGSKA (reference sequence). The CDR3 length is 13 residues. The CDR3 sequence: CSPSERGRETQYF. The CDR3 bases are TGCAGTCCCAGCGAGAGGGGGCGGGAGACCCAGTACTTC.

The chain uses TRBV12-5 and TRBJ2-1; 7 nucleotides agree with TRBD2. The V segment lost 7 bases and the J segment 8 bases; nucleotides outside the gene matches: 2. The CDR3 spans 11 residues. CDR1 is LGHNT, CDR2 FRNRAP, per germline. The CDR3 DNA reads TGTGCTAGTGCCCGGGAGGATGAGCAGTTCTTC. Translation: CASAREDEQFF. The whole variable domain, filled in from reference TRBV12-5 and TRBJ2-1, reads DARVTQTPRHKVTEMGQEVTMRCQPILGHNTVFWYRQTMMQGLELLAYFRNRAPLDDSGMPKDRFSAEMPDATLATLKIQPSEPRDSAVYFCASAREDEQFFGPGTRLTVL.

This chain links TRBV4-3 with TRBJ2-7; D not resolved. Trimming pared 1 base from V and 6 bases from J, leaving 10 bases between. Germline values: CDR1 LGHNA, CDR2 YSLEER. There are 13 residues in the CDR3. CDR3 sequence: CASSQVARSEQYF. The CDR3 DNA is TGCGCCAGCAGCCAAGTCGCCCGGAGCGAGCAGTACTTC.

The chain carries TRBV5-4 and TRBJ2-1, with TRBD1 identical over 10 bases. Germline-derived CDR1 and CDR2 are SGHNT and YYREEE (reference sequence). With V trimmed by 1 base and J by 0 bases, 1 base remained unmatched. CDR3 size: 16 residues. The CDR3 coding sequence is TGTGCCAGCAGCTTGCGGACAGGGGGCTCCTACAATGAGCAGTTCTTC. Translated, it gives CASSLRTGGSYNEQFF.

This chain connects TRBV12-3 or TRBV12-4 to TRBJ1-4, with 9 positions matching TRBD1. There are 17 residues in the CDR3. Unmatched junction bases numbered 16, after V lost 6 bases and J lost 8 bases. CDR3 amino acids: CASSSNPGTGLVEKLFF. DNA of the CDR3: TGTGCCAGCAGCTCAAACCCCGGGACAGGGTTGGTAGAAAAACTGTTTTTT.

Note on this clonotype: One junction end disagrees with the germline gene, perhaps due to a read error. The chain carries TRBV2 and TRBJ1-1; no definite D call. Per the germline V gene, CDR1 is SNHLY and CDR2 is FYNNEI. CDR3 length: 13 amino acids. The CDR3 is CATRTDGNTEAFF. CDR3 nucleotides: TGTGCCACCCGCACGGACGGGAACACTGAAGCTTTTTTT. Full variable domain (remainder filled in from reference TRBV2 and TRBJ1-1): EPEVTQTPSHQVTQMGQEVILRCVPISNHLYFYWYRQILGQKVEFLVSFYNNEISEKSEIFDDQFSVERPDGSNFTLKIRSTKLEDSAMYFCATRTDGNTEAFFGQGTRLTVV.